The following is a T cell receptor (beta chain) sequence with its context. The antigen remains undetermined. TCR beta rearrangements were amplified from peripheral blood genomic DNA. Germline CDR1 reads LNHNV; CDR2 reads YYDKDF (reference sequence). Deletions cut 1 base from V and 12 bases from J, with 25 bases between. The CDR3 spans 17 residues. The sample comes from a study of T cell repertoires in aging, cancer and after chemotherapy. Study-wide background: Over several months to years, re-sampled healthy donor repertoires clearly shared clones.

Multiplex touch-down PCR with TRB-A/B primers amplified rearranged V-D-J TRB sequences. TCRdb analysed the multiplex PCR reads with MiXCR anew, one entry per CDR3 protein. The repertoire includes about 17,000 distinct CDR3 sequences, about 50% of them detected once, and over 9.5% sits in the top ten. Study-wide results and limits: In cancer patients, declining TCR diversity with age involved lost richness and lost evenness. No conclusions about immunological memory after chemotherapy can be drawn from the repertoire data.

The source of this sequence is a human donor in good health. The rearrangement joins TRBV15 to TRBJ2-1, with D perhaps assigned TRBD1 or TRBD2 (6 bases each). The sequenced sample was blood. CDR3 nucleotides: TGTGCCACCAGCAGAGGGGATGGGGGGCGCAAAAACGTGGTGCAGTTCTTC. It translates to CATSRGDGGRKNVVQFF.